This T cell receptor (beta chain) was captured in a study of T cells after yellow fever vaccination. From the 5' RACE reads, TCRdb called clonotypes with MiXCR, one entry per CDR3 protein. This table has hundreds of thousands of distinct CDR3 sequences, roughly 14% appearing once. Trimming cost V 5 bases and J 0 bases, with 17 bases left between them. The CDR3 length is 17 residues. Germline CDR1 reads MNHEY; CDR2 reads SVGEGT. Specimen: PBMCs, collected on the day of the yellow fever booster vaccination. The sequence derives from a man aged 25-40 years who received the YFV17D yellow fever vaccine. The gene calls are TRBV6-2 or TRBV6-3 and TRBJ2-1, with D perhaps TRBD2 (6 bases). The CDR3 loop reads CASSTPRGVSSYNEQFF. The CDR3 DNA reads TGTGCCAGCAGTACCCCCCGCGGGGTAAGCTCCTACAATGAGCAGTTCTTC.